The clone carrying this TCR beta chain was seen many times. Antigen specificity is unknown. This entry comes from a study of early T cells in non-severe SARS-CoV-2 infection. The overall study: The study sequenced bulk RNA from unsorted whole blood, with chains unpaired. General observations from the study: Lookups in VDJdb leaned toward anti-spike CD8 responses and missed private and CD4 specificities.

This CDR3 comprises 16 residues. V gave up 1 base and J gave up 10 bases, with 20 bases separating them. In germline, CDR1 is SGHTA, CDR2 FQGNSA. Individual cDNA molecules received unique molecular identifiers during library preparation. From the 5' RACE reads, TCRdb called clonotypes with MiXCR, one entry per CDR3 protein. The sample includes about 70,000 distinct CDR3 sequences, 9.5% to 15% of them seen just once. Sequenced sample: whole blood. V and J are TRBV7-2 and TRBJ2-1; D is possibly TRBD2 (7 bases). The origin of this receptor is an adult who was a healthcare worker with PCR-confirmed SARS-CoV-2 infection or an uninfected control (not recorded which). The chain's CDR3 is CASSLVRAAEGGEQFF. The CDR3 region has the DNA TGTGCCAGCAGCTTAGTTCGGGCAGCCGAGGGGGGGGAGCAGTTCTTC.